The rows below give T cell receptor beta chains drawn from one sample of a study of vaccination and CD4 T cells after COVID-19. MiXCR was run by TCRdb on the PCR reads, yielding one entry per CDR3 protein. The table shows 25,000 to 35,000 distinct CDR3 sequences, with 45% to 50% occurring only once. The starting material was CD4+ T cells from blood, obtained about 7 months after SARS-CoV-2 vaccination. These receptors all stem from a human donor who had recovered from COVID-19. CDR3s leave out the opening cysteine and the closing phenylalanine or tryptophan. Each record gives: V gene, J gene, CDR3 protein.

TRBV7-9	TRBJ2-5	ASSPVGTSGRPLATQY
TRBV4-1	TRBJ2-7	ASSQDLSSGYEQY
TRBV7-2	TRBJ2-3	ASSAHSTDTQY
TRBV7-9	TRBJ2-3	ASSRTSGSYGDTQY
TRBV2	TRBJ1-2	ASSEETGVIGYT
TRBV19	TRBJ1-5	ASTRDGSANQPQH
TRBV15	TRBJ2-2	ATRGQTSGSYTGELF
TRBV7-2	TRBJ2-5	ASSFLAWGQETQY
TRBV5-4	TRBJ2-7	ASSHYGGNSYEQY
TRBV6-1	TRBJ1-4	ASRQQGSVEKLF
TRBV20-1	TRBJ2-6	SARDREYSGANVLT
TRBV6-1	TRBJ2-2	ASRESGRFSGELF
TRBV6-1	TRBJ1-5	ASSERRGQGIYSNQPQH
TRBV20-1	TRBJ2-1	SAKIGALAGGGNEQF
TRBV7-9	TRBJ2-1	ASSPGTSGKGGQF
TRBV5-8	TRBJ2-7	ASSYEQY
TRBV19	TRBJ2-1	ASRRLAGYNEQF
TRBV19	TRBJ2-1	ASNPDSGEQF
TRBV20-1	TRBJ1-5	SATLGNQPQH
TRBV28	TRBJ2-1	ASRLAGVSQNNEQF
TRBV6-1	TRBJ1-5	ASSVERNQPQH
TRBV20-1	TRBJ1-2	SARVMTDRVNYGYT
TRBV27	TRBJ2-7	ASSEAGTGEYEQY
TRBV20-1	TRBJ2-1	SASGTGNEQF
TRBV15	TRBJ1-2	ATSRATGANYGYT
TRBV28	TRBJ2-7	ASRGLSYEQY
TRBV7-3	TRBJ1-2	ASSPDANYGYT
TRBV19	TRBJ2-1	ASSMGRLGEQF
TRBV10-3	TRBJ1-6	AISESGGDNSPLH
TRBV19	TRBJ1-5	ASRDRDNQPQH
TRBV19	TRBJ2-5	ASRQGARETQY
TRBV7-6	TRBJ2-1	ASSALAGGGEQF
TRBV2	TRBJ2-7	ASSDPRTYEQY
TRBV6-1	TRBJ2-4	ASSEAPDVKNIQY
TRBV6-5	TRBJ2-7	ASSYSPSGTYEQY
TRBV7-9	TRBJ2-5	ASELVPSPGETQY